These T cell receptor beta chains were read from a single sample in a study of cytomegalovirus exposure and HLA in healthy donors. Some clones are missing from TCRdb's copy, which holds only in-frame ones; the method was immunoSEQ multiplex PCR. The sample lists about 89,000 clones, about 89% seen once, with approximately 10% in the top ten. Material: PBMCs. The receptors were gathered from a man aged 25-45 years in good health and CMV-seropositive. The conserved cysteine and the conserved F or W are not part of the CDR3 here.

v_call cdr3_aa
TRBV11-2 ASSLGPSGSYEQY
TRBV27 ASSPSGSGYNEQF
TRBV7-9 ASYKPGGITEAF
TRBV27 ASSPGREYYGYT
TRBV2 ASSERRGLGYT
TRBV28 ASSFAGISNTGELF
TRBV11-2 ASRLTLSTDTQY
TRBV18 ASSPPREQETQY
TRBV19 ASSTGLAGGVHEQF
TRBV2 ASSEGGGVQPQH
TRBV7-2 ASSLGTAGNTIY
TRBV6-1 ANSLDSFNYGYT
TRBV6-5 ASRAARRPQH
TRBV7-2 ASSTDRGRSYGYT
TRBV11-2 ASSLGGQGSGGNTIY
TRBV6-1 ASRLQGAVQPQH
TRBV28 ASSLQGTDTQY
TRBV28 ASSSAGTDIYEQY
TRBV28 ASSSSGTRVYEQY
TRBV18 ASSTGGAETQY
TRBV5-5 ASSSRNYGYT
TRBV27 ASRKQPQETQY
TRBV9 ASSVGGGKRNEQF
TRBV14 ASSQGPGQGTSEQF
TRBV28 ASTRGRDEKLF
TRBV19 ASSTLTSGSYNEQF